The following is a T cell receptor (beta chain) sequence with its context. The ends lost 0 bases at V and 4 bases at J; junction bases unmatched: 11. This CDR3 is built from 17 residues. Looked up from germline, CDR1 is MNHNS and CDR2 is SASEGT. This specimen belongs to a study of blood T cell repertoires in COVID-19. Study-wide context: Some COVID-19 samples were acute and others convalescent; all came from the United States, Italy and Spain. Nucleic acid was either cDNA or gDNA, and it came from T cells, B-cell-depleted T cells, or PBMCs.

Per the study methods: Reference gene primers were amplified, and this amplification served to estimate nucleated cell counts. Sequencing used immunoSEQ multiplex PCR; TCRdb keeps in-frame clones, though not all of them. Clone size and the V and J calls come from that table; the DNA yielded D and trimming. The sample yields some 150,000 clones, 70% to 90% seen once. Sequencing was done on a sample of peripheral blood. The receptor was isolated from a man over 45 with acute or convalescent COVID-19. This rearrangement joins TRBV6-1 to TRBJ1-2; 7 bases line up with TRBD1. The CDR3 nucleotides read TGTGCCAGCAGTGAAGCCTTTCCGACAGGGCCCGTCTATGGCTACACCTTC. Its protein is CASSEAFPTGPVYGYTF.